This T cell receptor (beta chain) was recovered during a study of T cell changes during pregnancy in multiple sclerosis. This CDR3 has 15 amino acids. V shed 5 bases, J shed 1 base, and the junction held 5 bases outside the gene matches. CDR1 and CDR2 from the germline V gene are SEHNR and FQNEAQ (reference sequence). Profiling relied on immunoSEQ multiplex PCR, and the TCRdb table lists in-frame clones only, not all of them. The table lists approximately 66,000 clones, 80% to 95% of them singletons, with about 2% in the top ten. The sequence derives from a female donor in good health, enrolled as a control in a pregnancy study. The sequences come from peripheral blood, collected in the third trimester of pregnancy. The chain couples TRBV7-9 to TRBJ2-3; 8 bases are a match to TRBD1. The CDR3 sequence is CASSRPGGGTDTQYF. In DNA, the CDR3 is TGTGCCAGCAGCCGTCCAGGGGGCGGCACAGATACGCAGTATTTT.